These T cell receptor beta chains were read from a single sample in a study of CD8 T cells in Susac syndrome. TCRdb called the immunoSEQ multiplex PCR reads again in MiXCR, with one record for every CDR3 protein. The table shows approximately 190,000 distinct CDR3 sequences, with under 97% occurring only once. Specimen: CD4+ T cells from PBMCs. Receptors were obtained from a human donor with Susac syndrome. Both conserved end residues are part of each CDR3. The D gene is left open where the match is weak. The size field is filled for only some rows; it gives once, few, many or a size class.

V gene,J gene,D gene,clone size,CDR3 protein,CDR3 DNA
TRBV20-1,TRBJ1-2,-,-,CSARVVTGGNYGYTF,TGCAGTGCTAGAGTGGTGACAGGTGGTAACTATGGCTACACCTTC
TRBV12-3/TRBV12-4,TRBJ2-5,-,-,CASSFAQQETQYF,TGTGCCAGCAGTTTTGCGCAGCAAGAGACCCAGTACTTC
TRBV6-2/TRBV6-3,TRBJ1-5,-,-,CASSYPVKGSNQPQHF,TGTGCCAGCAGTTACCCGGTCAAGGGAAGCAATCAGCCCCAGCATTTT
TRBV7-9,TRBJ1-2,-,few,CASSLGPDYGYTF,TGTGCCAGCAGCTTAGGCCCTGACTATGGCTACACCTTC
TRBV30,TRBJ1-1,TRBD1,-,CAWSRGWRSTEAFF,TGTGCCTGGAGCAGGGGGTGGCGGAGCACTGAAGCTTTCTTT
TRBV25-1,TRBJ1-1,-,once,CASSEHGDTEAFF,TGTGCCAGCAGTGAGCACGGGGACACTGAAGCTTTCTTT
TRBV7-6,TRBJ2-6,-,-,CASGRYSGANVLTF,TGTGCCTCAGGACGGTACTCTGGGGCCAACGTCCTGACTTTC
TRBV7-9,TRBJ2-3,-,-,CASSSQGALRKTDTQYF,TGTGCCAGCAGCTCCCAGGGAGCCCTAAGGAAAACAGATACGCAGTATTTT
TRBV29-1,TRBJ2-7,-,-,CSVASSNPYEQYF,TGCAGCGTTGCCTCATCGAACCCCTACGAGCAGTACTTC
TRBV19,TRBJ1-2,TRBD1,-,CASRPPGGGYGYTF,TGTGCCAGCCGCCCGCCAGGGGGTGGCTATGGCTACACCTTC
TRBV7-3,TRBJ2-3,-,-,CASSTGQTDTQYF,TGTGCCAGCAGCACGGGTCAGACAGATACGCAGTATTTT
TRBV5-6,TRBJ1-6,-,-,CASSLATINSPLHF,TGTGCCAGCAGCCTCGCGACAATCAATTCACCCCTCCACTTT
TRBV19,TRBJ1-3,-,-,CASSIGSGNTIYF,TGTGCCAGTAGTATCGGCTCTGGAAACACCATATATTTT
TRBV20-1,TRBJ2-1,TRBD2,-,CSARGTSGVYNEQFF,TGCAGTGCTAGAGGGACTAGCGGGGTCTACAATGAGCAGTTCTTC
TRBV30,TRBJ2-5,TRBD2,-,CAWNAGGSQETQYF,TGTGCCTGGAATGCGGGGGGATCACAAGAGACCCAGTACTTC
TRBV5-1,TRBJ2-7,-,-,CASSLMEEQYF,TGCGCCAGCAGCTTGATGGAGGAGCAGTACTTC
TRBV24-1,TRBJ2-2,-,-,CATSDDDTYSNTGELFF,TGTGCCACCAGTGATGACGACACCTACTCGAACACCGGGGAGCTGTTTTTT
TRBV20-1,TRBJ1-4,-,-,CSASQEGGPYEKLFF,TGCAGTGCTTCTCAAGAAGGGGGGCCGTACGAAAAACTGTTTTTT
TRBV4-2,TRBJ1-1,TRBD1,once,CASSQDRPGQGSYTEAFF,TGTGCCAGCAGCCAAGATAGACCGGGACAGGGATCGTACACTGAAGCTTTCTTT
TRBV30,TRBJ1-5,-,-,CAWSVSRNYYSNQPQHF,TGTGCCTGGAGTGTATCCCGAAACTACTATAGCAATCAGCCCCAGCATTTT
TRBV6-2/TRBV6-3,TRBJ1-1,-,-,CASSYGGPGATEAFF,TGTGCCAGCAGTTACGGAGGTCCGGGGGCAACTGAAGCTTTCTTT
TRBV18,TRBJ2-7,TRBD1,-,CASSLWTGADYEQYF,TGTGCCAGCTCACTCTGGACAGGGGCGGACTACGAGCAGTACTTC
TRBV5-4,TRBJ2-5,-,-,CASSLGGSGETQYF,TGTGCCAGCAGCTTGGGAGGGAGCGGAGAGACCCAGTACTTC
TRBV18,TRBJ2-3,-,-,CASSPERGQSDTQYF,TGTGCCAGCTCGCCAGAGAGGGGCCAGTCAGATACGCAGTATTTT
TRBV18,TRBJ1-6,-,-,CASSREASSYNSPLHF,TGTGCCAGCTCAAGAGAGGCGAGCTCCTATAATTCACCCCTCCACTTT
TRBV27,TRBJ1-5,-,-,CASSLTGNGNQPQHF,TGTGCCAGCAGTTTAACTGGGAATGGCAATCAGCCCCAGCATTTT
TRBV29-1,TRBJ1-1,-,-,CRARDPGRDTEAFF,TGCAGGGCCCGGGACCCGGGTAGGGACACTGAAGCTTTCTTT
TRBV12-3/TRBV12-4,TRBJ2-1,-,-,CASSSAGLQFF,TGTGCCAGCAGCTCGGCGGGGCTGCAGTTCTTC
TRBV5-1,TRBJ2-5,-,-,CASSLGPSRGRGTPQETQYF,TGCGCCAGCAGCTTGGGGCCCAGCCGGGGGCGGGGGACTCCCCAAGAGACCCAGTACTTC
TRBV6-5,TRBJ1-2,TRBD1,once,CASSRTGSNYGYTF,TGTGCCAGCAGTCGGACAGGGTCTAACTATGGCTACACCTTC
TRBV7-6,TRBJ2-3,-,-,CASSFRYDRTDTQYF,TGTGCCAGCAGCTTTCGGTACGACCGCACAGATACGCAGTATTTT
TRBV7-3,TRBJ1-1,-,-,CASSLSLGSSAFF,TGTGCCAGCAGCTTAAGTCTTGGTAGCAGTGCTTTCTTT
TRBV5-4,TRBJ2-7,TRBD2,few,CASSSGLAGGYEQYF,TGTGCCAGCAGCTCGGGACTAGCGGGGGGCTACGAGCAGTACTTC
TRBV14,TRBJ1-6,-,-,CASRGTYNSPLHF,TGTGCCAGCAGGGGGACATATAATTCACCCCTCCACTTT
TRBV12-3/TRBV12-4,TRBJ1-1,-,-,CASSLDGALRGEAFF,TGTGCCAGCAGTTTGGATGGGGCCCTGAGAGGTGAAGCTTTCTTT
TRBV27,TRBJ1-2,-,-,CASRRSGTPVGYGYTF,TGTGCCAGCAGACGCTCCGGGACTCCGGTCGGCTATGGCTACACCTTC
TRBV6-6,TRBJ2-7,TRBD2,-,CASSYGGSGGYEQYF,TGTGCCAGCAGTTACGGGGGTAGCGGGGGGTACGAGCAGTACTTC